This T cell receptor (beta chain) stems from a study of shared clonotypes between healthy human individuals. General study findings and limits: Non-shared clonotypes had lower generation probabilities than clonotypes shared by all four sorted-subset donors. Sharing across a few donors was seen in roughly 5% of naive CD4 clonotypes.

Libraries were prepared by immunoSEQ multiplex PCR; TCRdb keeps only in-frame clonotypes and omits some of them. In the table there are 850,000 to 1,200,000 clones, about 74% of which are singletons. This clone is a singleton in its sample. Its target is not known. Study donors comprised healthy, HIV-negative adults devoid of recent acute infection or vaccination. The V and J ends lost 6 bases and 0 bases respectively, with 8 bases between them. The CDR3 spans 13 residues. Germline V CDR1 and CDR2: KGHSH, LQKENI. The sample taken for sequencing was memory CD4+ T cells sorted from blood. Stated subset: CD45RA-negative fraction. This receptor was taken from a man aged 18 to 30 in good health. The rearrangement joins TRBV18 to TRBJ1-2, with D hard to call. DNA for the CDR3: TGTGCCAGCTCCGACCCAGCTAACTATGGCTACACCTTC. Residues: CASSDPANYGYTF.